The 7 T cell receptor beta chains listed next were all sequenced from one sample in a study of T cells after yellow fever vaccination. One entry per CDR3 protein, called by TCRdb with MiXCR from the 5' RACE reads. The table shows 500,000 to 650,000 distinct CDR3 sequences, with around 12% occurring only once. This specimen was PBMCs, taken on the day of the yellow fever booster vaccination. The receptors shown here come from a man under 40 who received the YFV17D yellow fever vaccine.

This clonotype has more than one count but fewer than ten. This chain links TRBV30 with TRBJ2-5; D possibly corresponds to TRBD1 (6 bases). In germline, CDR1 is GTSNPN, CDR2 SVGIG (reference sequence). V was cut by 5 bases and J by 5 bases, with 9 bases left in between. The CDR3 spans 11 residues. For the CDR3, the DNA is TGTGCCTGGCGGACAGCCGAGACCCAGTACTTC. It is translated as CAWRTAETQYF.

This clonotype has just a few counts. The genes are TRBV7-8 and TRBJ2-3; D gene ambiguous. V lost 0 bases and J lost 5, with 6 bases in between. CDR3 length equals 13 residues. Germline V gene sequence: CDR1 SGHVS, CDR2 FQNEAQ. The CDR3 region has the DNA TGTGCCAGCAGCTTAGCCCTCAAAGATACGCAGTATTTT. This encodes CASSLALKDTQYF.

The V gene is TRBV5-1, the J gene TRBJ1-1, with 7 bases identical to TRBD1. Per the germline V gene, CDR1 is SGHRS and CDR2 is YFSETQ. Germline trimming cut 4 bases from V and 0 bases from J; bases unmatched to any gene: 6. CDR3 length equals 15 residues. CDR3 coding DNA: TGCGCCAGCAGCCCCACGACAGGGTTGAACACTGAAGCTTTCTTT. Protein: CASSPTTGLNTEAFF.

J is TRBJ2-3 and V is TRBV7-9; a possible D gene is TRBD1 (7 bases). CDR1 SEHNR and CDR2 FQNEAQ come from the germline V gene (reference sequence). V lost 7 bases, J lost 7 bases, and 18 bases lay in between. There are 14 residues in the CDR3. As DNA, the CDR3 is TGTGCCAGCAATAGAGAGGGGGCGGGGAATACGCAGTATTTT. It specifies CASNREGAGNTQYF.

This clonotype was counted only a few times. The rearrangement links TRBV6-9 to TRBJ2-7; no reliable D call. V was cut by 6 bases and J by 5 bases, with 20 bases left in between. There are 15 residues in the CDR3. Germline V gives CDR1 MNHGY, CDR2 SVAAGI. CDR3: CASSPVGYLKDEQYF. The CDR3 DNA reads TGTGCCAGCAGCCCCGTCGGATATCTCAAGGACGAGCAGTACTTC.

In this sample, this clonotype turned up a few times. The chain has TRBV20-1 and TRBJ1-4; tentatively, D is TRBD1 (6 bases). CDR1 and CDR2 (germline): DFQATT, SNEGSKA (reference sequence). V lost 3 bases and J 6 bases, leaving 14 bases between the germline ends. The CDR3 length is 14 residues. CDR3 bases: TGCAGTGCTAGCGGGGGGGCGGGGGATGAAAAACTGTTTTTT. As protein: CSASGGAGDEKLFF.

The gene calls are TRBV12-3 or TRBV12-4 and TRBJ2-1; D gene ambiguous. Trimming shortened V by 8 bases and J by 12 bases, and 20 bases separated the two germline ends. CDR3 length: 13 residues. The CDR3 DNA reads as TGTGCCAGCTCGAACGACCGACGCTCTGGGCAGTTCTTC. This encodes CASSNDRRSGQFF.